This T cell receptor beta chain came from a study of blood T cell repertoires in COVID-19. Sequenced by immunoSEQ multiplex PCR; TCRdb stores in-frame clones only, minus some. The sample includes some 160,000 clones, 65% to 90% of them seen just once. Germline V gives CDR1 LGHNA, CDR2 YSLEER. The V end lost 0 bases, the J end lost 2 bases, and 11 bases lay between the germline ends. This CDR3 has 16 residues. The sequencing input was peripheral blood. This TCR came from a human donor in a cohort sampled during active COVID-19. J is TRBJ1-5 and V is TRBV4-3, with TRBD1 as a possible D gene (6 bases). The CDR3 bases are TGCGCCAGCAGCCAAGATTGGCGGGGGCGCAATCAGCCCCAGCATTTT. Its protein is CASSQDWRGRNQPQHF.